The rows below give T cell receptor beta chains drawn from one sample of a study of cytomegalovirus exposure and HLA in healthy donors. Generated by immunoSEQ multiplex PCR, the TCRdb table keeps only in-frame clones and is missing some. The sample consists of roughly 100,000 clones, approximately 66% of them appearing once. Sequenced: PBMCs. All receptors come from a woman between 50 and 59 years old in good health and CMV-seronegative. The CDR3 runs from the conserved cysteine through the conserved F or W. The D gene is left open where the match is weak. Where a row states a size, it is once, few, many or the class of an expanded clone; other rows omit it.

clone_size | j_call | v_call | d_call | cdr3_aa | cdr3_nt
. | TRBJ1-6 | TRBV30 | TRBD1 | CAWSSGQGGFYNSPLHF | TGTGCCTGGAGCTCTGGACAGGGAGGATTCTATAATTCACCCCTCCACTTT
. | TRBJ1-4 | TRBV7-9 | TRBD1 | CASSLGETGITNEKLFF | TGTGCCAGCAGCTTAGGGGAGACAGGGATCACTAATGAAAAACTGTTTTTT
. | TRBJ2-1 | TRBV2 | TRBD1 | CASSMGQGGNEQFF | TGTGCCAGCAGTATGGGACAGGGGGGGAATGAGCAGTTCTTC
. | TRBJ2-1 | TRBV27 | . | CASTVGSHNEQFF | TGTGCCAGCACCGTCGGGAGTCACAATGAGCAGTTCTTC
. | TRBJ2-2 | TRBV27 | . | CASSLSHSGNTGELFF | TGTGCCAGCAGTTTATCCCACTCCGGGAATACCGGGGAGCTGTTTTTT
few | TRBJ1-4 | TRBV28 | . | CASSKSGATNEKLFF | TGTGCCAGCAGTAAATCGGGAGCAACTAATGAAAAACTGTTTTTT
. | TRBJ2-1 | TRBV4-1 | TRBD2 | CASSQDGGPSGTEQFF | TGCGCCAGCAGCCAAGATGGAGGGCCTAGCGGGACAGAGCAGTTCTTC
. | TRBJ2-5 | TRBV4-2 | TRBD2 | CASSQGGTSPPLQETQYF | TGTGCCAGCAGCCAGGGGGGGACTAGCCCGCCCCTACAAGAGACCCAGTACTTC
once | TRBJ1-1 | TRBV28 | . | CASSTRQDTEAFF | TGTGCCAGCAGTACTCGACAGGACACTGAAGCTTTCTTT
few | TRBJ2-7 | TRBV4-1 | TRBD1 | CASSQEGQGSRGQYF | TGCGCCAGCAGCCAAGAGGGACAGGGGAGCCGCGGGCAGTACTTC